The 14 T cell receptor beta chains listed next were all sequenced from one sample in a study of blood T cell repertoires in COVID-19. Only in-frame clones appear in the TCRdb table, and some are missing; sequencing was by immunoSEQ multiplex PCR. The table lists 200,000 to 250,000 clones, approximately 90% of them singletons. Material: PBMCs or T cells enriched from blood (not recorded which). The receptors originated from a woman aged 30 to 39 who had recovered from COVID-19.

V is TRBV7-9 and J is TRBJ2-1, with 9 bases lining up with TRBD2. V was pared by 3 bases and J by 1 base, with 1 base of the junction left unmatched. There are 15 residues in the CDR3. Germline CDR1 is SEHNR and CDR2 is FQNEAQ (reference sequence). Here the CDR3 DNA reads TGTGCCAGCAGCTTTCTAGCGGGATCCTACAATGAGCAGTTCTTC. It specifies CASSFLAGSYNEQFF.

Here the CDR3 DNA reads TGTGCCAGCAGCTTCAGGGCAGCCTATAATTCACCCCTCCACTTT. Its translation: CASSFRAAYNSPLHF. The chain joins TRBV7-9 to TRBJ1-6; maybe TRBD1 (5 bases). CDR1 and CDR2 from the germline V gene are SEHNR and FQNEAQ (reference sequence). CDR3 length: 15 amino acids. Trimming cost V 3 bases and J 2 bases, with 8 bases left between them. The whole variable domain, filled in from reference TRBV7-9 and TRBJ1-6, reads DTGVSQNPRHKITKRGQNVTFRCDPISEHNRLYWYRQTLGQGPEFLTYFQNEAQLEKSRLLSDRFSAERPKGSFSTLEIQRTEQGDSAMYLCASSFRAAYNSPLHFGNGTRLTVT.

The chain combines TRBV2 with TRBJ1-2; 8 bases line up with TRBD1. V lost 6 bases, J lost 8 bases, and 8 bases stayed unmatched. Germline V gene sequence: CDR1 SNHLY, CDR2 FYNNEI. There are 13 residues in the CDR3. In DNA form, the CDR3 reads TGTGCCAGCAGGTCAGACAGGGGCAACGGCTACACCTTC. Protein sequence: CASRSDRGNGYTF.

The chain recombines TRBV25-1 with TRBJ2-3; the D gene is possibly TRBD2 (5 bases). The CDR3 has 17 amino acids. Germline loops: CDR1 MGHDK, CDR2 SYGVNS. V dropped 2 bases and J dropped 2 bases, with 17 bases sitting between them. CDR3 DNA sequence: TGTGCCAGCAGTGAAGTGGAGGCAGCCGATCACACAGATACGCAGTATTTT. This sequence encodes CASSEVEAADHTDTQYF. The entire variable domain, with the rest obtained from reference TRBV25-1 and TRBJ2-3, is as follows: EADIYQTPRYLVIGTGKKITLECSQTMGHDKMYWYQQDPGMELHLIHYSYGVNSTEKGDLSSESTVSRIRTEHFPLTLESARPSHTSQYLCASSEVEAADHTDTQYFGPGTRLTVL.

The chain carries TRBV14 and TRBJ2-2; a possible D gene is TRBD2 (6 bases). From germline, CDR1 is SGHDN and CDR2 FVKESK. Trimming took off 5 bases at V and 2 bases at J, with 9 bases between the two ends. The CDR3 spans 14 residues. The CDR3 DNA reads as TGTGCCAGCAGCTGGGACTTAAACACCGGGGAGCTGTTTTTT. This codes for CASSWDLNTGELFF.

CDR3 coding DNA: TGTGCCAGCAGTTACGGGCTCTCCCATGAGCAGTTCTTC. Its translation: CASSYGLSHEQFF. The J gene is TRBJ2-1, the V gene TRBV6-5; no firm D call. This CDR3 has 13 amino acids. V lost 2 bases, J lost 8 bases, and 10 bases lay in between. The germline V gene has CDR1 MNHEY and CDR2 SVGAGI.

The J gene is TRBJ1-1, the V gene TRBV7-9; 10 bases fit TRBD1. Germline CDR1 and CDR2: SEHNR and FQNEAQ (reference sequence). This CDR3 comprises 19 residues. Losses at the gene ends were 4 bases for V and 4 bases for J; bases not matched to a gene: 18. The CDR3 protein is CASSSLRQGARVGTTEAFF. CDR3 coding DNA: TGTGCCAGCAGCTCCCTCCGACAGGGGGCGAGGGTTGGAACCACTGAAGCTTTCTTT.

For the CDR3, the DNA is TGTGCCAGCAGCCGCGAAGGGGGAAATTCACCCCTCCACTTT. This codes for CASSREGGNSPLHF. The rearrangement joins TRBV6-5 to TRBJ1-6, with D possibly TRBD1 on 6 matching bases. Trimming took 6 bases from V and 7 from J, leaving 13 bases between them. Germline lookup yields CDR1 MNHEY and CDR2 SVGAGI. The CDR3 extends over 14 amino acids.

The V gene is TRBV2, the J gene TRBJ2-1, with 7 bases lining up with TRBD2. Germline V gene data show CDR1 as SNHLY and CDR2 as FYNNEI. Unmatched junction bases numbered 4, after V lost 8 bases and J lost 0 bases. The CDR3 loop spans 14 amino acids. CDR3 sequence: CASLAESSYNEQFF. In DNA form, the CDR3 reads TGTGCCAGCCTAGCGGAAAGCTCCTACAATGAGCAGTTCTTC. The full variable domain, completed using reference TRBV2 and TRBJ2-1, is EPEVTQTPSHQVTQMGQEVILRCVPISNHLYFYWYRQILGQKVEFLVSFYNNEISEKSEIFDDQFSVERPDGSNFTLKIRSTKLEDSAMYFCASLAESSYNEQFFGPGTRLTVL.

The genes are TRBV4-1 and TRBJ1-5, with D possibly TRBD1 on 6 matching bases. The CDR3 runs to 14 residues. Germline CDR1 is MGHRA and CDR2 is YSYEKL. Between the trimmed V and J ends, which lost 4 bases and 7 bases, there was a span of 14 bases. The CDR3 here is CASSPGFQGQPQHF. Written as DNA, the CDR3 is TGCGCCAGCAGCCCAGGGTTTCAGGGGCAGCCCCAGCATTTT.

This sequence joins TRBV11-1 and TRBJ2-5; possibly TRBD1 for D (6 bases). Germline-derived CDR1 and CDR2 are SGHAT and FQDESV (reference sequence). This CDR3 contains 14 residues. Trimming left V 4 bases short and J 8 bases short, with 17 bases between. In DNA form, the CDR3 reads TGTGCCAGCAGCTCCCAGGGGCGAACTGAAACCCAGTACTTC. It translates to CASSSQGRTETQYF.

This clone turned up a few times. CDR3 nucleotide sequence: TGTGCCAGCAGCCTTCGACAGGGGAACACCGGGGAGCTGTTTTTT. This translates into CASSLRQGNTGELFF. J is TRBJ2-2 and V is TRBV6-5, with 7 bases fitting TRBD1. This CDR3 region has 15 residues. CDR1 MNHEY and CDR2 SVGAGI come from the germline V gene. V shed 6 bases, J shed 1 base, and the junction held 5 bases outside the gene matches.

The chain carries TRBV20-1 and TRBJ2-7, with D tentatively TRBD1 (5 bases). V gave up 7 bases and J gave up 4 bases, with 11 bases separating them. The V gene's germline CDR1 is DFQATT and CDR2 SNEGSKA (reference sequence). The CDR3 has 11 residues. The CDR3 DNA follows: TGCAGTGGGGGTAGGGGATACGAGCAGTACTTC. Protein: CSGGRGYEQYF.

This clone has just one count. V is TRBV7-9 and J is TRBJ2-3, with 10 bases that match TRBD2. The CDR3 consists of 17 residues. Germline values: CDR1 SEHNR, CDR2 FQNEAQ (reference sequence). The ends lost 3 bases at V and 2 bases at J; junction bases unmatched: 8. CDR3: CASSLPSGGPNTDTQYF. The CDR3 nucleotides read TGTGCCAGCAGCTTGCCTAGCGGGGGCCCCAACACAGATACGCAGTATTTT.